Each of the 19 T cell receptor beta chains below was sequenced from the same sample in a study of blood T cell repertoires in COVID-19. Profiling relied on immunoSEQ multiplex PCR, and the TCRdb table lists in-frame clones only, not all of them. The table includes 160,000 or so clones, about 88% detected once. Specimen: peripheral blood. The receptors stem from a woman older than 75 with acute or convalescent COVID-19.

The chain has TRBV30 and TRBJ2-1, with 12 bases lining up with TRBD2. Unmatched junction bases numbered 4, after V lost 2 bases and J lost 8 bases. Germline V gives CDR1 GTSNPN, CDR2 SVGIG (reference sequence). This CDR3 comprises 14 residues. The CDR3 DNA reads TGTGCCTGGAGTCGACTAGCGGGGGCCGATGAGCAGTTCTTC. Its protein is CAWSRLAGADEQFF.

V is TRBV6-5 and J is TRBJ2-1, with D unresolved. Per germline, CDR1 MNHEY and CDR2 SVGAGI. Trimming took 3 bases from V and 0 from J, leaving 9 bases between them. The CDR3 extends over 15 amino acids. CDR3 bases: TGTGCCAGCAGTTATGTGAGTTACTCCTACAATGAGCAGTTCTTC. It codes for CASSYVSYSYNEQFF.

V gene TRBV2 combines with J gene TRBJ1-4; D ambiguous. Trimming took 1 base from V and 5 from J, leaving 17 bases between them. Germline V CDR1 and CDR2: SNHLY, FYNNEI. The CDR3 covers 17 residues. The CDR3 region is CASSEGNGGTKNEKLFF. The CDR3 DNA sequence: TGTGCCAGCAGTGAAGGGAATGGCGGCACTAAGAATGAAAAACTGTTTTTT.

V is TRBV28 and J is TRBJ2-1; D call uncertain. Germline-derived CDR1 and CDR2 are MDHEN and SYDVKM. With 7 bases removed from V and 3 bases from J, the gap between germline ends came to 16 bases. The CDR3 runs 15 residues. The CDR3 DNA is TGTGCCAGCAACTCCCTGCTGGAGATCTACAATGAGCAGTTCTTC. Encoded protein: CASNSLLEIYNEQFF.

The J gene is TRBJ1-6, the V gene TRBV3-1 (or the pseudogene TRBV3-2); 7 bases align to TRBD1. Per the germline V gene, CDR1 is LGHDT and CDR2 is YNNKEL (reference sequence). After removal of 7 bases from V and 10 bases from J, the junction contained 10 bases not matched to a gene. This CDR3 has 14 amino acids. The CDR3 region is CASKPGDRESPLHF. The CDR3 DNA reads as TGTGCCAGCAAGCCCGGGGACAGAGAGTCACCCCTCCACTTT.

The rearrangement links TRBV10-2 to TRBJ2-7; weak D call: TRBD1 (7 bases). The CDR3 is 15 residues long. Trimming pared 2 bases from V and 7 bases from J, leaving 18 bases between. Looked up from germline, CDR1 is WSHSY and CDR2 is SAAADI. The CDR3 is CASSERRGPGEEQYF. The CDR3 DNA reads as TGCGCCAGCAGTGAGAGGAGGGGGCCAGGCGAGGAGCAGTACTTC.

This chain joins TRBV5-4 and TRBJ2-4; TRBD1 matches 7 bases. The CDR3 is 17 amino acids. The ends lost 3 bases at V and 0 bases at J; junction bases unmatched: 9. The germline gives CDR1 SGHNT, CDR2 YYREEE (reference sequence). CDR3 region: CASSYGGQVLAKNIQYF. In DNA, the CDR3 is TGTGCCAGCAGCTACGGCGGACAGGTACTAGCCAAAAACATTCAGTACTTC.

The chain links TRBV27 to TRBJ1-4; D call uncertain. Deletions cut 2 bases from V and 4 bases from J, with 17 bases between. CDR1 and CDR2 (germline): MNHEY, SMNVEV (reference sequence). This CDR3 region has 17 residues. The CDR3 bases are TGTGCCAGCAGTTTAACCCCCCCTGGTGGAGGTAATGAAAAACTGTTTTTT. Translation gives CASSLTPPGGGNEKLFF.

This chain uses TRBV5-6 with TRBJ1-1, with 10 bases that match TRBD1. Looked up from germline, CDR1 is SGHDT and CDR2 is YYEEEE. V was clipped by 2 bases and J by 1 base; unmatched bases: 11. The CDR3 contains 18 residues. The DNA for the CDR3 is TGTGCCAGCAGCTTAACAGACAGGGGGCATAGTCCGAACACTGAAGCTTTCTTT. The encoded protein is CASSLTDRGHSPNTEAFF.

This chain links TRBV30 with TRBJ2-2, with D uncertain. Germline-derived CDR1 and CDR2 are GTSNPN and SVGIG (reference sequence). Trimming shortened V by 4 bases and J by 4 bases, and 7 bases separated the two germline ends. The CDR3 contains 12 residues. CDR3 loop: CAWTHATGELFF. The DNA for the CDR3 is TGTGCCTGGACACATGCCACCGGGGAGCTGTTTTTT.

As regards this clone: This sample also contains other DNA sequences that code for the same CDR3. The CDR3 coding sequence is TGCGCCAGCAGCCAAGATAGGGGATATGGCTACACCTTC. This codes for CASSQDRGYGYTF. The chain joins TRBV4-3 to TRBJ1-2; a weak D match, TRBD1 (5 bases). The germline V gene encodes CDR1 LGHNA and CDR2 YSLEER. CDR3 length: 13 amino acids. The ends were cut back, 0 bases at V and 5 bases at J, with 7 bases in the middle.

The sample holds one count of this clone. This chain connects TRBV5-1 to TRBJ2-5, with 7 bases aligning to TRBD1. The trim removed 4 bases at V and 2 bases at J, leaving 8 bases unmatched. Germline V gene lookup returns CDR1 SGHRS and CDR2 YFSETQ. The CDR3 loop spans 15 amino acids. CDR3 region: CASSPLGQSQETQYF. For the CDR3, the DNA is TGCGCCAGCAGCCCGTTGGGACAGAGTCAAGAGACCCAGTACTTC.

The rearrangement links TRBV7-9 to TRBJ2-5; the match to TRBD2 covers 7 bases. The CDR3 length is 17 residues. The ends lost 3 bases at V and 5 bases at J; junction bases unmatched: 15. Germline-derived CDR1 and CDR2 are SEHNR and FQNEAQ (reference sequence). The chain's CDR3 is CASSFSIAGERAETQYF. In DNA form, the CDR3 reads TGTGCCAGCAGCTTTTCCATTGCGGGGGAGCGGGCGGAGACCCAGTACTTC.

The V call is TRBV19, the J call TRBJ2-1; perhaps TRBD1 as D (6 bases). Trimming took off 10 bases at V and 5 bases at J, with 12 bases between the two ends. Per the germline V gene, CDR1 is LNHDA and CDR2 is SQIVND (reference sequence). This CDR3 is built from 12 residues. The CDR3 reads CATGAGNNEQFF. As DNA, the CDR3 is TGTGCCACAGGGGCAGGGAACAATGAGCAGTTCTTC. Together with reference TRBV19 and TRBJ2-1, the CDR3 gives the full variable domain: DGGITQSPKYLFRKEGQNVTLSCEQNLNHDAMYWYRQDPGQGLRLIYYSQIVNDFQKGDIAEGYSVSREKKESFPLTVTSAQKNPTAFYLCATGAGNNEQFFGPGTRLTVL.

This chain links TRBV10-2 with TRBJ2-1; 9 bases are a match to TRBD1. The CDR3 length is 14 residues. Unmatched junction bases numbered 7, after V lost 5 bases and J lost 8 bases. Germline CDR1 and CDR2: WSHSY and SAAADI. As DNA, the CDR3 is TGCGCCAGCAGTTGGGGACAGGGAGTGTATGAGCAGTTCTTC. Translating it yields CASSWGQGVYEQFF.

The rearrangement links TRBV2 to TRBJ1-4, with D possibly being TRBD1 (6 bases). V was pared by 6 bases and J by 5 bases, with 13 bases between. Germline lookup yields CDR1 SNHLY and CDR2 FYNNEI. The CDR3 totals 14 residues. CDR3 bases: TGTGCCAGCAGGCTGGACAGCATGAATGAAAAACTGTTTTTT. Amino acids: CASRLDSMNEKLFF. Using reference TRBV2 and TRBJ1-4 for the parts outside the CDR3, the full variable domain is EPEVTQTPSHQVTQMGQEVILRCVPISNHLYFYWYRQILGQKVEFLVSFYNNEISEKSEIFDDQFSVERPDGSNFTLKIRSTKLEDSAMYFCASRLDSMNEKLFFGSGTQLSVL.

In nucleotides, the CDR3 is TGTGCCAGCTCACCGACACAGGGATCTGGGGGAAACACCATATATTTT. It encodes CASSPTQGSGGNTIYF. The rearrangement links TRBV18 to TRBJ1-3; perhaps TRBD1 as D (6 bases). V was shortened by 3 bases and J by 4 bases, with 16 bases between the two germline ends. The CDR3 is made up of 16 amino acids. The germline V gene encodes CDR1 KGHSH and CDR2 LQKENI.

This clone appeared once. The rearrangement joins TRBV29-1 to TRBJ2-2, with D maybe TRBD1 (6 bases). The CDR3 spans 14 residues. The germline V gene has CDR1 SQVTM and CDR2 ANQGSEA. Between the trimmed V and J ends, which lost 3 bases and 2 bases, there was a span of 10 bases. CDR3: CSVERDTNTGELFF. The CDR3 DNA reads TGCAGCGTTGAGAGGGACACCAACACCGGGGAGCTGTTTTTT.

This clone was found once. The chain links TRBV20-1 to TRBJ2-7, with TRBD2 identical over 11 bases. The CDR3 sequence is 15 residues long. J lost 4 bases, V lost 4 bases, and 9 bases had no gene match. Germline-derived CDR1 and CDR2 are DFQATT and SNEGSKA (reference sequence). The CDR3 loop reads CSATDQTSGIYEQYF. As DNA, the CDR3 is TGCAGTGCTACTGACCAGACTAGCGGGATTTACGAGCAGTACTTC.